The following is a TCR beta chain sequence with its context. Each sample provided at least 6 micrograms of extracted total RNA. This sample is part of a study of blood T cells in healthy people across ages. Through a sample-barcoded 5' primer and a J-beta primer mix, a second PCR was run for about 6 to 11 cycles. TCRdb passed the 5' RACE reads through MiXCR, listing each CDR3 protein once. Among around 800,000 distinct CDR3 sequences listed, 25% to 30% were seen once. The trim removed 5 bases at V and 4 bases at J, leaving 13 bases unmatched. CDR1 and CDR2 (germline): SEHNR, FQNEAQ (reference sequence). The CDR3 is 16 amino acids. This same sample was also part of a study on T cells of mothers and their children. In that study: cDNA was made from all extracted RNA, 1.5 ug per 15 ul.

This receptor was taken from a boy between 10 and 17 years old in good health. This chain uses TRBV7-9 with TRBJ2-7; 8 nucleotides agree with TRBD1. The sequencing sample was made of blood. Written as DNA, the CDR3 is TGTGCCAGCAGCCCAGCGGGCGGGACAGGACGTTACGAGCAGTACTTC. Amino acid sequence: CASSPAGGTGRYEQYF. The variable domain in full, completed from reference TRBV7-9 and TRBJ2-7, reads DTGVSQNPRHKITKRGQNVTFRCDPISEHNRLYWYRQTLGQGPEFLTYFQNEAQLEKSRLLSDRFSAERPKGSFSTLEIQRTEQGDSAMYLCASSPAGGTGRYEQYFGPGTRLTVT.